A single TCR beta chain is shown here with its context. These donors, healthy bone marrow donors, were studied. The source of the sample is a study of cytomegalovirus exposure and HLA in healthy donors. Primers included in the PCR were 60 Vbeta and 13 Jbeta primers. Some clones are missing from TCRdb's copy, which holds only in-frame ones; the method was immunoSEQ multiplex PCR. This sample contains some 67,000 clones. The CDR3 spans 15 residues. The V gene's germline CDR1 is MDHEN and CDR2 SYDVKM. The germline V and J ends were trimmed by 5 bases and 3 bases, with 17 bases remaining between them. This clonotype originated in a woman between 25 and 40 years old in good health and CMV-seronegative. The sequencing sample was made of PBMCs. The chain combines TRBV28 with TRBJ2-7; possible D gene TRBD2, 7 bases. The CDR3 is CASSPLGGPNYEQYF. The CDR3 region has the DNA TGTGCCAGCAGTCCCTTGGGGGGGCCTAACTACGAGCAGTACTTC.